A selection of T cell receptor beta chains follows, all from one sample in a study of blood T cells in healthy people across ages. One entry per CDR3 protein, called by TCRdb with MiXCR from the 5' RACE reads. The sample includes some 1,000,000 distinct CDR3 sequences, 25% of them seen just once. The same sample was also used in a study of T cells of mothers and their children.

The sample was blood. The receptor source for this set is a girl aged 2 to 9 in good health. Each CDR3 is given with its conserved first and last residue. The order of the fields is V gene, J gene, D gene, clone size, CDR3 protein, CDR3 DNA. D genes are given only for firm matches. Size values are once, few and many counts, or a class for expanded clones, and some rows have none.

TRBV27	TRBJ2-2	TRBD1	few	CASSGWTGVTGELFF	TGTGCCAGCAGTGGGTGGACAGGGGTGACCGGGGAGCTGTTTTTT
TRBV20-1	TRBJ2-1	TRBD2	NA	CSARLSGRQNNEQFF	TGCAGTGCTCGACTTAGCGGGAGGCAAAACAATGAGCAGTTCTTC
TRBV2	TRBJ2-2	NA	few	CASSDIPNTGELFF	TGTGCCAGCAGTGATATACCGAACACCGGGGAGCTGTTTTTT
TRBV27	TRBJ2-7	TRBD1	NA	CASSPYTGTGELRYEQYF	TGTGCCAGCAGTCCCTATACCGGGACAGGGGAGCTACGGTACGAGCAGTACTTC
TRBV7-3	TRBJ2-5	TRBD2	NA	CASSSSLAGLETQYF	TGTGCCAGCAGCTCTTCCCTAGCGGGGTTAGAGACCCAGTACTTC
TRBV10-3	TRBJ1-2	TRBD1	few	CATVDRQLGGYTF	TGTGCCACCGTGGACAGGCAATTGGGGGGCTACACCTTC
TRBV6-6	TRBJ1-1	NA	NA	CASSEQGVNTEAFF	TGTGCCAGCAGCGAACAGGGCGTGAACACTGAAGCTTTCTTT
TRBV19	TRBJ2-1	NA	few	CASSSRDSFYNEQFF	TGTGCCAGTAGTTCCCGAGACAGCTTCTACAATGAGCAGTTCTTC
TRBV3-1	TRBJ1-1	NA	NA	CASSQDLTDAEAFF	TGTGCCAGCAGCCAAGATCTAACTGACGCTGAAGCTTTCTTT
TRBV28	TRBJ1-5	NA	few	CASNRGGINQPQHF	TGTGCCAGCAATCGAGGGGGGATTAATCAGCCCCAGCATTTT
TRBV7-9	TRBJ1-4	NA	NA	CASSQQGHGVNEKLFF	TGTGCCAGCAGCCAACAGGGACATGGGGTAAATGAAAAACTGTTTTTT
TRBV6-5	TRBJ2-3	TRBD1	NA	CASSYRGPTDTQYF	TGTGCCAGCAGCTACAGGGGGCCCACAGATACGCAGTATTTT
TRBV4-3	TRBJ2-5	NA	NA	CASSQVRGSGETQYF	TGCGCCAGCAGCCAAGTCAGGGGTAGCGGAGAGACCCAGTACTTC
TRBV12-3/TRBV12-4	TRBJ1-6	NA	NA	CASSSIQSSYNSPLHF	TGTGCCAGCAGTTCTATACAGAGCTCCTATAATTCACCCCTCCACTTT
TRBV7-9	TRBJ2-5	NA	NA	CADQGVGETQYF	TGTGCCGACCAGGGTGTCGGCGAGACCCAGTACTTC
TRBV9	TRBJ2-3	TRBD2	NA	CASSGYSGGSTDTQYF	TGTGCCAGCAGCGGATATAGCGGGGGAAGCACAGATACGCAGTATTTT
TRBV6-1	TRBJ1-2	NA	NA	CASSDNGGFDGYTF	TGTGCCAGCAGTGATAATGGGGGATTTGATGGCTACACCTTC
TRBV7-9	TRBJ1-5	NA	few	CASSPSQGLSQHF	TGTGCCAGCAGCCCGTCACAGGGACTTTCCCAGCATTTT
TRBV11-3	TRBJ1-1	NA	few	CASSLPDGATEAFF	TGTGCCAGCAGCTTACCTGACGGGGCCACTGAAGCTTTCTTT
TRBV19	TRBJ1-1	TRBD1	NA	CASRPGQALTEAFF	TGTGCCAGTAGACCGGGACAGGCCTTGACTGAAGCTTTCTTT
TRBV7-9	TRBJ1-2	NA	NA	CASSSSASQSYGYTF	TGTGCCAGCAGCTCATCAGCCTCCCAATCCTATGGCTACACCTTC
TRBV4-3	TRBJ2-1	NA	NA	CASSQITGRDNEQFF	TGCGCCAGCAGCCAAATCACAGGGAGGGACAATGAGCAGTTCTTC
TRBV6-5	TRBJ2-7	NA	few	CAPSGPSYEQYF	TGTGCCCCCAGCGGCCCTTCCTACGAGCAGTACTTC
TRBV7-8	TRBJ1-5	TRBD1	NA	CASSLAPYGTGGGVDQPQHF	TGTGCCAGCAGCTTAGCTCCTTACGGGACAGGGGGCGGCGTCGATCAGCCCCAGCATTTT
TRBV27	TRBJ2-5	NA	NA	CASGTRGGETQYF	TGTGCCAGCGGAACCAGAGGGGGAGAGACCCAGTACTTC
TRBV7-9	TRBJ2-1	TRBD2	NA	CASNPLLAGGYNEQFF	TGTGCCAGCAACCCGCTCTTAGCGGGGGGGTACAATGAGCAGTTCTTC
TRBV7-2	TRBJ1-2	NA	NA	CASSPTSYYGYTF	TGTGCCAGCAGCCCAACAAGTTACTATGGCTACACCTTC
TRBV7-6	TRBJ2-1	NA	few	CASSLAKGGEQFF	TGTGCCAGCAGCTTAGCAAAAGGGGGTGAGCAGTTCTTC
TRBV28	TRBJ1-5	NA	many	CASSLGPQPQHF	TGTGCCAGCAGTTTGGGCCCTCAGCCCCAGCATTTT
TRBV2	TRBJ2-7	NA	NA	CASSEAPGPTDEQYF	TGTGCCAGCAGTGAAGCACCGGGGCCGACGGACGAGCAGTACTTC
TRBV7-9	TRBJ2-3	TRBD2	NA	CASSPLAGGVDTQYF	TGTGCCAGCAGCCCCCTAGCGGGGGGTGTGGATACGCAGTATTTT
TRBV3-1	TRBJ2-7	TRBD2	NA	CASSQVGGTGYEQYF	TGTGCCAGCAGCCAAGTGGGGGGGACTGGCTACGAGCAGTACTTC
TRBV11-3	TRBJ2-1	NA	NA	CASSPASAGGIPGQFF	TGTGCCAGCAGCCCCGCGTCTGCCGGGGGCATACCAGGGCAGTTCTTC
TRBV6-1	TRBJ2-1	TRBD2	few	CASSLAGGPWDYNEQFF	TGTGCCAGCAGTCTAGCGGGAGGGCCTTGGGACTACAATGAGCAGTTCTTC
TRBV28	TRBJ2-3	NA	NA	CASSTKIVPHGRSSTDTQYF	TGTGCCAGCAGCACCAAAATAGTCCCCCACGGACGTTCTAGCACAGATACGCAGTATTTT
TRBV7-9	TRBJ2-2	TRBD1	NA	CASSSYRGQAGELFF	TGTGCCAGCAGCTCCTACAGGGGGCAGGCCGGGGAGCTGTTTTTT
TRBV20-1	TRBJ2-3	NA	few	CSARDISRDTQYF	TGTAGTGCTAGAGATATTTCCAGAGATACGCAGTATTTT
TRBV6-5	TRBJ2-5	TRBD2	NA	CASSYSSSGEEQYF	TGTGCCAGCAGTTACTCGTCTAGCGGGGAGGAGCAGTACTTC
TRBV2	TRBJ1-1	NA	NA	CASRRQIRNTEAFF	TGTGCCAGCAGGCGACAGATACGGAACACTGAAGCTTTCTTT
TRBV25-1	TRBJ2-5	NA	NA	CASSEFWQGETQYF	TGTGCCAGCAGTGAATTCTGGCAGGGAGAGACCCAGTACTTC
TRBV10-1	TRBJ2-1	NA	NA	CASSDMGGYNEQFF	TGCGCCAGCAGTGATATGGGGGGCTACAATGAGCAGTTCTTC
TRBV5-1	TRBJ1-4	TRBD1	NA	CASRPDVRGQEEKLFF	TGCGCCAGCAGACCCGATGTGAGGGGGCAGGAAGAAAAACTGTTTTTT
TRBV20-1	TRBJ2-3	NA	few	CSAIGLGTDTQYF	TGCAGTGCTATTGGCCTCGGCACAGATACGCAGTATTTT
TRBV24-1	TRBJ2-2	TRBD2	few	CATSDTRGVPGELFF	TGTGCCACCAGTGATACCCGGGGGGTACCCGGGGAGCTGTTTTTT
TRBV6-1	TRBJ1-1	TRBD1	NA	CASHRGTGAGLLNTEAFF	TGTGCCAGCCATAGGGGGACAGGCGCCGGGCTATTGAACACTGAAGCTTTCTTT
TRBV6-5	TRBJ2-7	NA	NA	CASSYSWGEQYF	TGTGCCAGCAGTTACTCATGGGGCGAGCAGTACTTC
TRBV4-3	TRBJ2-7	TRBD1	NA	CASSQDTGEGEQYF	TGCGCCAGCAGCCAAGATACAGGGGAAGGGGAGCAGTACTTC
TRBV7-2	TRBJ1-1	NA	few	CASSFKRVENTEAFF	TGTGCCAGCAGCTTTAAAAGGGTGGAGAACACTGAAGCTTTCTTT
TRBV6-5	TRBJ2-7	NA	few	CASRGGSEQYF	TGTGCCAGTCGAGGCGGTAGCGAGCAGTACTTC